These T cell receptor beta chains were read from a single sample in a study of cytomegalovirus exposure and HLA in healthy donors. The data were produced by immunoSEQ multiplex PCR, yet TCRdb's version contains in-frame clones alone and is incomplete. There are 150,000 to 200,000 clones in the sample; about three quarters occur only once, and around 1.5% lies in the top ten. The material sequenced was PBMCs. These receptors were collected from a woman in her 30s in good health and CMV-seronegative. Each CDR3 is given with its conserved first and last residue. A D gene is named only where the DNA matches it firmly. Clone size, where shown, is once, few, many, or a class for clones that have expanded.

size,V,J,D,DNA,CDR3
-,TRBV5-1,TRBJ1-5,TRBD1,TGCGCCAGCAGCTTGGGGGACAGGGAGGATCAGCCCCAGCATTTT,CASSLGDREDQPQHF
-,TRBV19,TRBJ1-1,-,TGTGCCAGTAGTATTAGCGGGACAACGAACACTGAAGCTTTCTTT,CASSISGTTNTEAFF
-,TRBV18,TRBJ2-2,-,TGTGCCAGCTCAGGACAGAAAAACACCGGGGAGCTGTTTTTT,CASSGQKNTGELFF
once,TRBV2,TRBJ2-7,TRBD2,TGTGCCAGACGGGGGGTGGGCGAGCAGTACTTC,CARRGVGEQYF
-,TRBV19,TRBJ1-4,TRBD1,TGTGCCACCACCCCGAACAGGGGGCGTGGGAAACTGTTTTTT,CATTPNRGRGKLFF
-,TRBV14,TRBJ2-7,TRBD1,TGTGCCAGCAGCCCGGTAGACAGGGGGACCTACGAGCAGTACTTC,CASSPVDRGTYEQYF
-,TRBV5-1,TRBJ1-4,-,TGCGCCAGCAGTCTTGCACGCGGAACTAATGAAAAACTGTTTTTT,CASSLARGTNEKLFF
few,TRBV30,TRBJ2-1,TRBD2,TGTGCCTCGGATGGGCGGGGGGGCGGTATCTCCTACAATGAGCAGTTCTTC,CASDGRGGGISYNEQFF
-,TRBV7-6,TRBJ1-4,TRBD1,TGTGCCAGCAGCCCGGACAGGGGGAATGAAAAACTGTTTTTT,CASSPDRGNEKLFF
few,TRBV25-1,TRBJ1-2,-,TGTGCCAGCAGTGACAGGGTTCATGGCTACACCTTC,CASSDRVHGYTF
-,TRBV2,TRBJ2-3,-,TGTGCCAGCAGTCCCCAGGTGACCGCAGATACGCAGTATTTT,CASSPQVTADTQYF
-,TRBV18,TRBJ1-3,-,TGTGCCAGCTCACCCCTACAGACCTCTGGAAACACCATATATTTT,CASSPLQTSGNTIYF
few,TRBV25-1,TRBJ2-7,-,TGTGCCAGCAGCGCAGGAAGCGGAAATTACGAGCAGTACTTC,CASSAGSGNYEQYF
-,TRBV5-1,TRBJ1-5,-,TGCGCCAGCAGCTTGGAGGGGGATAGCAATCAGCCCCAGCATTTT,CASSLEGDSNQPQHF
-,TRBV28,TRBJ1-5,TRBD1,TGTGCCAGCAGTCAACCCTGGACAGGGGGCAGTCAGCCCCAGCATTTT,CASSQPWTGGSQPQHF
-,TRBV19,TRBJ2-7,TRBD2,TGTGCCAGTAGTATGGGGCTATGGACTAGCTATAGCGAGCAGTACTTC,CASSMGLWTSYSEQYF
-,TRBV18,TRBJ2-5,TRBD2,TGTGCCAGCTCACCCCCTAGCGGGGGGGAAGGGACCCAGTACTTC,CASSPPSGGEGTQYF
-,TRBV7-2,TRBJ2-7,-,TGTGCCAGCAGCTTAGGTATAGCAACCTACGAGCAGTACTTC,CASSLGIATYEQYF
once,TRBV27,TRBJ1-1,-,TGTGCCAGCAGTCCGTGGGGCATGAACACTGAAGCTTTCTTT,CASSPWGMNTEAFF
-,TRBV5-1,TRBJ2-5,-,TGCGCCAGCAGCCTAATTAGGGGGGGCACCACACAAGAGACCCAGTACTTC,CASSLIRGGTTQETQYF
-,TRBV27,TRBJ2-5,TRBD1,TGTGCCAGCAGTACCAGGGGGTCTGAGACCCAGTACTTC,CASSTRGSETQYF
-,TRBV10-3,TRBJ1-3,-,TGTGCCATCAGCGCAGGGGAAGCCTCTGGAAACACCATATATTTT,CAISAGEASGNTIYF
-,TRBV7-2,TRBJ1-3,-,TGTGCCAGCAGCTTAGGCCGGTCAGGAAACACCATATATTTT,CASSLGRSGNTIYF
-,TRBV5-1,TRBJ1-6,-,TGCGCCAGCAGCCCTGCTCGGTCCACCTCACCCCTCCACTTT,CASSPARSTSPLHF
-,TRBV7-9,TRBJ1-1,TRBD1,TGTGCCAGCAGCCCCGCCGCAGGGGGCGAGGAAGCTTTCTTT,CASSPAAGGEEAFF
-,TRBV11-2,TRBJ1-1,-,TGTGCCAGCAGCTCCTTACAGGGTAGGAACACTGAAGCTTTCTTT,CASSSLQGRNTEAFF
-,TRBV5-1,TRBJ2-7,-,TGCGCCAGCAGAGCTCCTGGGGCCTCCTACGAGCAGTACTTC,CASRAPGASYEQYF
-,TRBV5-1,TRBJ2-7,-,TGCGCCAGCAGCTTGGCCGGGTCTGCAAACTACGAGCAGTACTTC,CASSLAGSANYEQYF
-,TRBV7-9,TRBJ2-2,-,TGTGCCAGCAGCGCTAGCTCGCTAGGTACCTCAAGGGCCGGGGAGCTGTTTTTT,CASSASSLGTSRAGELFF
-,TRBV2,TRBJ1-6,TRBD1,TGTGCCAGCAGCCAACAGGGGGCCAATAGGTCACCCCTCCACTTT,CASSQQGANRSPLHF
-,TRBV29-1,TRBJ2-5,TRBD2,TGCAGCGCTACTAGCGGGGGGGAGGAGACCCAGTACTTC,CSATSGGEETQYF
-,TRBV18,TRBJ2-2,-,TGTGCCAGCTCCCCCCCAGGCAGGGGAGCGGCCGGGGAGCTGTTTTTT,CASSPPGRGAAGELFF
-,TRBV5-4,TRBJ2-3,-,TGTGCCAGCAGCTTGTCCGGCACAGATACGCAGTATTTT,CASSLSGTDTQYF
-,TRBV25-1,TRBJ2-3,-,TGTGCCAGCAGTGGGCATCAAAGCACAGATACGCAGTATTTT,CASSGHQSTDTQYF
-,TRBV6-1,TRBJ2-7,-,TGTGCCAGCAACCCAACCTCCACCCGGGCCTACGAGCAGTACTTC,CASNPTSTRAYEQYF
-,TRBV11-3,TRBJ1-1,-,TGTGCCAGCAGCTACAGGGCATGGACTGAAGCTTTCTTT,CASSYRAWTEAFF
-,TRBV6-1,TRBJ2-1,TRBD1,TGTGCCAGCTCCGGGACAGGGTACAATGAGCAGTTCTTC,CASSGTGYNEQFF
-,TRBV30,TRBJ1-1,TRBD1,TGTGCCTGGAGTAGGACAGGGAAGAATACTGAAGCTTTCTTT,CAWSRTGKNTEAFF
-,TRBV11-2,TRBJ2-7,-,TGTGCCAGCAGCTTCCGGGCCGGGAGATCCTACGAGCAGTACTTC,CASSFRAGRSYEQYF
-,TRBV5-4,TRBJ2-7,TRBD1,TGTGCCAGCAGTTCGCAGGGGGATAGCGCCTACGAGCAGTACTTC,CASSSQGDSAYEQYF
-,TRBV4-2,TRBJ1-5,-,TGTGCCAGCAGCCAAGAAAGGGGGTTTGATCCCCAGCATTTT,CASSQERGFDPQHF
-,TRBV5-6,TRBJ2-3,-,TGTGCCAGCAGCTTGTATTCGGGGACGCAGTATTTT,CASSLYSGTQYF